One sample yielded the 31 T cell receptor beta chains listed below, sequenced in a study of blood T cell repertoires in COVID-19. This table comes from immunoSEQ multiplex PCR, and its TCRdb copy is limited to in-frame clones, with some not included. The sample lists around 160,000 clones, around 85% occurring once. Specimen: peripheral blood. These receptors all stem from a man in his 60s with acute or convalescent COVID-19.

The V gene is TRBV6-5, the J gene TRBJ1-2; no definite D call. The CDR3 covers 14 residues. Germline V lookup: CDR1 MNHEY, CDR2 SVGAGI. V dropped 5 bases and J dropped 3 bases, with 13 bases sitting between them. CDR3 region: CASSPLLSHYGYTF. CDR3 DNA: TGTGCCAGCAGTCCCCTATTATCCCACTATGGCTACACCTTC.

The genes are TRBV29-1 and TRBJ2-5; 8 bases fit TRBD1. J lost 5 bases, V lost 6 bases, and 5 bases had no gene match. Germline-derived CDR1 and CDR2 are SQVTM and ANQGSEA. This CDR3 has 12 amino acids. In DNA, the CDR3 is TGCAGCGTACTTGGACAGGGCGAGACCCAGTACTTC. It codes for CSVLGQGETQYF.

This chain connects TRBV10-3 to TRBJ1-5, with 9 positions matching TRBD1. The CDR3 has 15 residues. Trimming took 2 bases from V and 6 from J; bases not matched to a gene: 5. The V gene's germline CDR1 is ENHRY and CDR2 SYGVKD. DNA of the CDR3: TGTGCCATCAGTGAGCGTGGGGGACAGGGTCAGCCCCAGCATTTT. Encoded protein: CAISERGGQGQPQHF.

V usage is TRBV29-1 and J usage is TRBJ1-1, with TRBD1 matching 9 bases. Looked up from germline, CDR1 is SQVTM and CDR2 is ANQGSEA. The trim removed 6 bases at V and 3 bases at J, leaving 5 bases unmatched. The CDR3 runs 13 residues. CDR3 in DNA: TGCAGCGTGCCCTGGACAGGGGACACTGAAGCTTTCTTT. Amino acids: CSVPWTGDTEAFF.

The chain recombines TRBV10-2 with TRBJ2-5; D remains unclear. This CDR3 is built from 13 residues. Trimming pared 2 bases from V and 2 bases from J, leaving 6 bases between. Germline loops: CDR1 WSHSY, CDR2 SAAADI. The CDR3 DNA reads TGCGCCAGCAGTGAGCAGCGTCAAGAGACCCAGTACTTC. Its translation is CASSEQRQETQYF.

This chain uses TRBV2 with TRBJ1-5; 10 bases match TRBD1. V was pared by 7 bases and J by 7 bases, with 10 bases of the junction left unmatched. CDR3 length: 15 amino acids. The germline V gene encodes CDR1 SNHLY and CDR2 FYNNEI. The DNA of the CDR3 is TGTGCCAGCAACCTACTCGGACAGGGGGGCCAGCCCCAGCATTTT. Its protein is CASNLLGQGGQPQHF.

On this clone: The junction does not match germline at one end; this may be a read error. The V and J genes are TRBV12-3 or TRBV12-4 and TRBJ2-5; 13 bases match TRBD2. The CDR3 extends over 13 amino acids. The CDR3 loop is CASSLGTSGSWDF. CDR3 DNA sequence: TGTGCCAGCAGTTTAGGGACTAGCGGGAGTTGGGACTTC.

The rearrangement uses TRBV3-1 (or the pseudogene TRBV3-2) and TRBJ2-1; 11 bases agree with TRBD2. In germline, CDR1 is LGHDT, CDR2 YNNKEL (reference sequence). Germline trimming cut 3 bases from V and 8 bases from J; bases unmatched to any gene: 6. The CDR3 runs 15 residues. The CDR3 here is CASSQMLAGGYEQFF. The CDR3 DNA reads TGTGCCAGCAGCCAGATGTTAGCGGGAGGGTATGAGCAGTTCTTC.

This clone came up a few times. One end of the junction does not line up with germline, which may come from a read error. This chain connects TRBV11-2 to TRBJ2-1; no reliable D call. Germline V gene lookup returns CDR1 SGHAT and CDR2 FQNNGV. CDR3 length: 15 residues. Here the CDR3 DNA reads TGTGCCAGCAGCCTAGAAGCGTACCCTTACAATGAGCAGTTCTTC. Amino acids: CASSLEAYPYNEQFF.

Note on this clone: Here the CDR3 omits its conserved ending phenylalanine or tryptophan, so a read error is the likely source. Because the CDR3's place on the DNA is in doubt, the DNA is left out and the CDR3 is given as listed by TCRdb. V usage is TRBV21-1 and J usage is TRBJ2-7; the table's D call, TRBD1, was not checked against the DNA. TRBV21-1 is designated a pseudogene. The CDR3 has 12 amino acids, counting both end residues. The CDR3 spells CASSNYRDRGRL.

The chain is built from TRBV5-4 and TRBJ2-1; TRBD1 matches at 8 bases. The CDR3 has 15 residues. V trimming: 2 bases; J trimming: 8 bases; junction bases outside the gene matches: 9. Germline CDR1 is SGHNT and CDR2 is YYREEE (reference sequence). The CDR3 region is CASSFLHKTGDEQFF. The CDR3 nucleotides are TGTGCCAGCAGCTTCCTACACAAGACAGGGGATGAGCAGTTCTTC.

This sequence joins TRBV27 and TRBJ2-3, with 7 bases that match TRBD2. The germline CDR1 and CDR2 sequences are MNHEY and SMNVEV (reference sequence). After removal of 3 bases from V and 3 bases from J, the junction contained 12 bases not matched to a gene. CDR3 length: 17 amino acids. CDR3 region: CASSFMATQRETDTQYF. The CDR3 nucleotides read TGTGCCAGCAGTTTTATGGCCACACAGCGGGAAACAGATACGCAGTATTTT.

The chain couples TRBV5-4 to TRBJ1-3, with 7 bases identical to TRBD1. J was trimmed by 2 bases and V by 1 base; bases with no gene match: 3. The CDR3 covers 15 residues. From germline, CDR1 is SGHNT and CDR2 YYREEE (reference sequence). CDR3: CASSLKQGPGNTIYF. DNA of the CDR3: TGTGCCAGCAGCTTGAAACAGGGGCCTGGAAACACCATATATTTT.

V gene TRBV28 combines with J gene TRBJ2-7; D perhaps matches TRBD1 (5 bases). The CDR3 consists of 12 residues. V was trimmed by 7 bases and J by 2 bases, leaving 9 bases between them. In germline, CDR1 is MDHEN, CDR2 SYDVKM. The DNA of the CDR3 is TGTGCCAGCATGACAGCTCCCTACGAGCAGTACTTC. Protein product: CASMTAPYEQYF.

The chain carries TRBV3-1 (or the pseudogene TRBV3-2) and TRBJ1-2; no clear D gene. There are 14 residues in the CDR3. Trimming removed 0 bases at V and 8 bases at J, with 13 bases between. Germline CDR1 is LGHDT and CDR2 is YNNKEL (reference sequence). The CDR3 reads CASSQDPDRYGYTF. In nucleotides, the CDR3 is TGTGCCAGCAGCCAAGATCCCGATCGGTACGGCTACACCTTC.

The CDR3 is CASSQAGGVYGYTF. The DNA for the CDR3 is TGCGCCAGCAGCCAGGCGGGGGGCGTCTATGGCTACACCTTC. This chain links TRBV5-1 with TRBJ1-2; D is perhaps TRBD1 (6 bases). V was cut by 4 bases and J by 4 bases, with 14 bases left in between. Per the germline V gene, CDR1 is SGHRS and CDR2 is YFSETQ. The CDR3 has 14 residues. The full variable domain, its missing parts supplied by reference TRBV5-1 and TRBJ1-2, is KAGVTQTPRYLIKTRGQQVTLSCSPISGHRSVSWYQQTPGQGLQFLFEYFSETQRNKGNFPGRFSGRQFSNSRSEMNVSTLELGDSALYLCASSQAGGVYGYTFGSGTRLTVV.

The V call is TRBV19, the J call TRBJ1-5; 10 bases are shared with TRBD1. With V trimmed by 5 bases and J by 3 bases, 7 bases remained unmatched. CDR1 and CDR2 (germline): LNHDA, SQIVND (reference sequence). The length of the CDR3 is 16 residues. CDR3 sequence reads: CASSPQDRGLNQPQHF. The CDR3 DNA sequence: TGTGCCAGTAGTCCACAAGACAGGGGGCTCAATCAGCCCCAGCATTTT.

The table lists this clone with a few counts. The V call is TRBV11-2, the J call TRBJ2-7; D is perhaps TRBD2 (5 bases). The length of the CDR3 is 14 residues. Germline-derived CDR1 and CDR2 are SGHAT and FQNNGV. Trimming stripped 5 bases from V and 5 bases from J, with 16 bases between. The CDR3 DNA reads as TGTGCCAGCAGCCAGGACTCTTCCCGGGACGAGCAGTACTTC. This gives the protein CASSQDSSRDEQYF.

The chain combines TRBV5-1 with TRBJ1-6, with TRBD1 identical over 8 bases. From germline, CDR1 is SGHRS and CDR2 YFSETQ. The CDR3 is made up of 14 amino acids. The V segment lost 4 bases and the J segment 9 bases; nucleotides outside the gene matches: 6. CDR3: CASSTGTGSSPLHF. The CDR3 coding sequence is TGCGCCAGCAGCACCGGGACAGGCTCTTCACCCCTCCACTTT.

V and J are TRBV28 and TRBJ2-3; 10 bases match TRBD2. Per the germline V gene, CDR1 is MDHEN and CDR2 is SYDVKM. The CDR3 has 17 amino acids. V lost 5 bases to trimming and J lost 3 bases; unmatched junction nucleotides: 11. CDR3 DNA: TGTGCCAGCAGTCCCTCTCCTAGCGGGAGTTGGACAGATACGCAGTATTTT. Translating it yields CASSPSPSGSWTDTQYF.

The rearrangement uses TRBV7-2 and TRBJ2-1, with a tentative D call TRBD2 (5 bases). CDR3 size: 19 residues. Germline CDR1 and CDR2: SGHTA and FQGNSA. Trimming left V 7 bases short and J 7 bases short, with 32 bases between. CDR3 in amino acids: CASTIWSLWEKRSRNEQFF. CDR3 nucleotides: TGTGCCAGCACCATATGGAGTCTCTGGGAGAAGAGATCAAGGAATGAGCAGTTCTTC.

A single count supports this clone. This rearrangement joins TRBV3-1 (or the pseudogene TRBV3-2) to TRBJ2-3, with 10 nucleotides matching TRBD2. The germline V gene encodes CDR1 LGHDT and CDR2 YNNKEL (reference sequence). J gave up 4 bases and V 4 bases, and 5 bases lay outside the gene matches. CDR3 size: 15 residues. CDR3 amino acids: CASSLSGRGPDTQYF. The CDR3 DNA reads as TGTGCCAGCAGCCTAAGCGGGAGGGGGCCAGATACGCAGTATTTT.

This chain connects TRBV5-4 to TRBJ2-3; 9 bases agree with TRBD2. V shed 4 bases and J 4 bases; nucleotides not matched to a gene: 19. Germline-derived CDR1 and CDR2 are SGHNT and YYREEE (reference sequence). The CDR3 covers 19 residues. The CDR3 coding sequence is TGTGCCAGCAGCCCGGACGCGGGAGGGAGTTTTTTTGGTGCAGATACGCAGTATTTT. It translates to CASSPDAGGSFFGADTQYF. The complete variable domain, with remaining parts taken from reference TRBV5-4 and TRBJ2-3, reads ETGVTQSPTHLIKTRGQQVTLRCSSQSGHNTVSWYQQALGQGPQFIFQYYREEENGRGNFPPRFSGLQFPNYSSELNVNALELDDSALYLCASSPDAGGSFFGADTQYFGPGTRLTVL.

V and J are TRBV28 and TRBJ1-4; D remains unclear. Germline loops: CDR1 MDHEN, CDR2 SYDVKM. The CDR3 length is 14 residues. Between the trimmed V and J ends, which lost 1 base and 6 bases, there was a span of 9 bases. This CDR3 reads CASSLSSEDEKLFF. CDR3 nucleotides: TGTGCCAGCAGTTTATCTTCGGAGGATGAAAAACTGTTTTTT.

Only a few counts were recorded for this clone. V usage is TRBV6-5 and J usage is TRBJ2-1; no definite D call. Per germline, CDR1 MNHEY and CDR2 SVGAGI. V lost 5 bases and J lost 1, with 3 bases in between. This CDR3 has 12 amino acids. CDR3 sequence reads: CASSTSYNEQFF. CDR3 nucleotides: TGTGCCAGCAGTACATCCTACAATGAGCAGTTCTTC.

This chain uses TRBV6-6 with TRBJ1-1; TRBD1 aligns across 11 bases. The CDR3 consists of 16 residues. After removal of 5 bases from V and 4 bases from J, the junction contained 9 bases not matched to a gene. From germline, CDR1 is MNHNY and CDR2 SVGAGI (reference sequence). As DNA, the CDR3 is TGTGCCAGCAGTCCGCGGACAGGGGGCGTTGGCACTGAAGCTTTCTTT. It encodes CASSPRTGGVGTEAFF.

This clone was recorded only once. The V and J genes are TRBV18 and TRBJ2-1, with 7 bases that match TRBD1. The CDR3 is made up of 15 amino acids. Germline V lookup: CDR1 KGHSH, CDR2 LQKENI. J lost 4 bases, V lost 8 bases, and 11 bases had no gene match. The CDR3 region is CASAPGQPSYNEQFF. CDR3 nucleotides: TGTGCCAGCGCGCCGGGACAGCCTTCATACAATGAGCAGTTCTTC.

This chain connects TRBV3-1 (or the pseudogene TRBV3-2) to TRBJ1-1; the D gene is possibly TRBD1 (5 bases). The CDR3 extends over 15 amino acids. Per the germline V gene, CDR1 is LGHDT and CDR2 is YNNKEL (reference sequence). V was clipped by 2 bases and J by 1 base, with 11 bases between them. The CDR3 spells CASSQYGTENTEAFF. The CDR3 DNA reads TGTGCCAGCAGCCAATACGGGACTGAGAACACTGAAGCTTTCTTT.

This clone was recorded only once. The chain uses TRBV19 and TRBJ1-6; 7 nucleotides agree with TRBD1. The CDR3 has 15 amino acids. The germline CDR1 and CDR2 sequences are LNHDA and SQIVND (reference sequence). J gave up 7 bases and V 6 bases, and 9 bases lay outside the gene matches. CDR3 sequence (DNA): TGTGCCAGTAGGCTAGCGGGACAGAAAAATTCACCCCTCCACTTT. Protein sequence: CASRLAGQKNSPLHF.

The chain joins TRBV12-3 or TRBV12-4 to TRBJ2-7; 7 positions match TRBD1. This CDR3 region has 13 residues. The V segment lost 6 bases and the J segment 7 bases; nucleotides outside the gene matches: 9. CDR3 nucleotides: TGTGCCAGCAGCTCGACAGGGTCGGGGGAGCAGTACTTC. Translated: CASSSTGSGEQYF.

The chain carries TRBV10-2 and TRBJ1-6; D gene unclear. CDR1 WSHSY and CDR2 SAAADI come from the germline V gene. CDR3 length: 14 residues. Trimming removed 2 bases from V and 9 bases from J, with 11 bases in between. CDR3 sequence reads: CASSEAGKASPLHF. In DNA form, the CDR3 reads TGCGCCAGCAGTGAGGCCGGGAAGGCTTCACCCCTCCACTTT.